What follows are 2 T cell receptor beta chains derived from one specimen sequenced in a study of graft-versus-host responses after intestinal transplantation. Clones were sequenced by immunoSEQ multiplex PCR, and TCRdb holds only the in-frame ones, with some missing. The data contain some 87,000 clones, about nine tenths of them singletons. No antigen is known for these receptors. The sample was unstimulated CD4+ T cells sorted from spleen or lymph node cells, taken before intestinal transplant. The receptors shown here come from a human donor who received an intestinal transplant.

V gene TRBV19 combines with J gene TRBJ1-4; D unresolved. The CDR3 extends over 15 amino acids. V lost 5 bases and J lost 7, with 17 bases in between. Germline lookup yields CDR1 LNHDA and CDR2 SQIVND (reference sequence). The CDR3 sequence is CASSPRTPKSEKLFF. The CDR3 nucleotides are TGTGCCAGTAGTCCTAGGACGCCAAAGAGTGAAAAACTGTTTTTT.

CDR3 protein: CASSLLPGLAGSTDTQYF. In DNA, the CDR3 is TGTGCCAGCAGTCTCCTCCCGGGACTAGCGGGAAGCACAGATACGCAGTATTTT. The chain recombines TRBV27 with TRBJ2-3; the match to TRBD2 covers 13 bases. This CDR3 spans 18 amino acids. The junction had 8 bases not matched to a gene; V was cut back by 5 bases and J by 0 bases. Germline loops: CDR1 MNHEY, CDR2 SMNVEV (reference sequence).